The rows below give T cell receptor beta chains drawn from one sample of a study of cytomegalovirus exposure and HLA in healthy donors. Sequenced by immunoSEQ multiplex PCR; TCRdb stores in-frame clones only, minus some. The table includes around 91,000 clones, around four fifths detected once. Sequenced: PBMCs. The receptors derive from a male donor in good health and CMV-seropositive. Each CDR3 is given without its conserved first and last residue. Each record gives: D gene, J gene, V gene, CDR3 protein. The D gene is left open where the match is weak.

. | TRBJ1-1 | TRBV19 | ASSIRQGLDTEAF
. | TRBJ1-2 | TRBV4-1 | ASSQGGIEGRT
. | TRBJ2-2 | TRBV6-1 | ASSDGGSNTGELF
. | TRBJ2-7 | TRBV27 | ASRASVYYEQY
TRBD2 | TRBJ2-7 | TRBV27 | ASSLLASRTSGYEQY
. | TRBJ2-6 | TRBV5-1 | ASSPLGGSGANVLT
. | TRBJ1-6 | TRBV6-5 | ASSYSQNSPLH
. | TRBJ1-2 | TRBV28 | ASSEAVYGYT
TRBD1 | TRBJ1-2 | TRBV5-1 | ASSLALTGERGYGYT
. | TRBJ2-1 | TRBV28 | ASSFEAGVKNEQF
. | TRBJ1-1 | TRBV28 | ASSLKTGEAF
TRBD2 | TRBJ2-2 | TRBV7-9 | ASSTGLADTGELF
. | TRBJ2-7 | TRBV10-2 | ASRAGTLSYEQY
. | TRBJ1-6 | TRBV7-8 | ASSSGGVGSYNSPLH
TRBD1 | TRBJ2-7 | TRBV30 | AWETGSGDEQY
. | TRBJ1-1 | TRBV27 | ASSSPGHLNTEAF
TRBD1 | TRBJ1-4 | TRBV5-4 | ASSNGGTGEKLF
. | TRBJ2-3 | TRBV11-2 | ASNLGSIGTDTQY
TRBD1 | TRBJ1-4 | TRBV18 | ASSPGQGIEKLF
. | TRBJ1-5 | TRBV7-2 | ASTLSGNQPQH
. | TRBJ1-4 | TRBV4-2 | ASSPGRGGEKLF
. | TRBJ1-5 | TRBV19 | ASSIQANQPQH